This T cell receptor (beta chain) was recovered during a study of monozygotic twins with cystic fibrosis. Findings and caveats of the study: Nucleotide-identical clonotype sharing was significantly higher within monozygotic CF twin pairs than between unrelated CF individuals.

Details on this clone: Its matching antigen is unknown.

The CDR3 spans 14 residues. Per the germline V gene, CDR1 is GTSNPN and CDR2 is SVGIG (reference sequence). Trimming at V came to 3 bases and at J to 9 bases, leaving 13 bases not matched to a gene. Generated by immunoSEQ multiplex PCR, the TCRdb table keeps only in-frame clones and is missing some. The data show 30,000 or so clones, roughly 66% seen once. The genes are TRBV30 and TRBJ1-2, with TRBD1 matching 7 bases. The clonotype originates from a girl aged 10-17 years with cystic fibrosis. The sequenced sample consisted of blood. CDR3 in amino acids: CAWSKHRDSKRYTF. DNA of the CDR3: TGTGCCTGGAGCAAGCACCGGGACAGTAAACGCTACACCTTC.